The 27 T cell receptor beta chains in this list originate from one sample, sequenced in a study of T cells in Graves' hyperthyroidism and ophthalmopathy (dated by TCRdb to about 2019). Receptor amplification or capture employed multiplex PCR. The data were produced on an Illumina HiSeq 2000. The TCR beta CDR3 regions were amplified from the RNA transcripts. A first-round RT-PCR of the TCR CDR3 used the HTBI primer set with the Qiagen OneStep RT-PCR kit. The public reads were reanalyzed by TCRdb: fastp trimming at Q25, MiXCR alignment, in-frame beta chains only. Rows with one shared CDR3 protein collapse into an entry with the most common genes and DNA. Recorded for this sample are about 560,000 distinct CDR3 sequences; 16% of them occurred a single time. The ten largest clones capture around 18% of the sample. Sample: blood. Receptors originate from a woman aged 18-30 years with Graves' hyperthyroidism.

This clonotype has at least ten counts. The chain has TRBV28 and TRBJ2-3, with 7 bases lining up with TRBD2. The V gene end was trimmed by 7 bases and the J gene end by 1 base; junction bases not matched to a gene: 11. Germline V gene sequence: CDR1 MDHEN, CDR2 SYDVKM. CDR3 length: 16 amino acids. The DNA of the CDR3 is TGTGCCAGCACCCTCGCCAGCGGGACCCGCACAGATACGCAGTATTTT. It yields the protein CASTLASGTRTDTQYF.

This clonotype was found many times. The chain uses TRBV28 and TRBJ1-5; no firm D call. The CDR3 has 12 residues. Germline loops: CDR1 MDHEN, CDR2 SYDVKM. V was pared by 5 bases and J by 9 bases, with 11 bases between. This CDR3 reads CASSPLVGPQHF. CDR3 bases: TGTGCCAGCAGTCCCTTAGTTGGGCCCCAGCATTTT.

The CDR3 sequence is CASSPTRGQKGNTEAFF. The CDR3 DNA reads TGTGCCAGCAGTCCCACCCGGGGTCAAAAGGGGAACACTGAAGCTTTCTTT. The chain couples TRBV12-3 or TRBV12-4 to TRBJ1-1; D is ambiguous. This CDR3 has 17 residues. Trimming cost V 5 bases and J 1 base, with 20 bases left between them.

This clonotype was counted between two and nine times. This sequence joins TRBV15 and TRBJ1-4; D call uncertain. V lost 0 bases and J 4 bases, leaving 18 bases between the germline ends. Germline V lookup: CDR1 LNHNV, CDR2 YYDKDF (reference sequence). The CDR3 spans 18 residues. CDR3 residues: CATSRDIATSRLNEKLFF. The CDR3 nucleotides read TGTGCCACCAGCAGAGATATCGCAACGTCAAGGCTTAATGAAAAACTGTTTTTT.

This clonotype has ten or more counts. The chain couples TRBV10-3 to TRBJ2-1; the match to TRBD1 covers 7 bases. V trimming: 3 bases; J trimming: 4 bases; junction bases outside the gene matches: 9. The germline V gene encodes CDR1 ENHRY and CDR2 SYGVKD. The CDR3 totals 16 residues. CDR3 amino acids: CAISDTGDASYNEQFF. For the CDR3, the DNA is TGTGCCATCAGTGATACAGGGGATGCCTCTTACAATGAGCAGTTCTTC.

The CDR3 DNA follows: TGTGCCAGCAGCCAAGACCCTGTTTGGACAGAAAATGGCTACACCTTC. Protein: CASSQDPVWTENGYTF. This chain uses TRBV12-3 or TRBV12-4 with TRBJ1-2, with a possible D match to TRBD1 (6 bases). The CDR3 runs to 16 residues. V lost 6 bases, J lost 6 bases, and 23 bases lay in between.

V usage is TRBV12-3 or TRBV12-4 and J usage is TRBJ1-2; 8 positions agree with TRBD1. The ends lost 3 bases at V and 8 bases at J; junction bases unmatched: 5. The CDR3 is 13 residues long. The CDR3 bases are TGTGCCAGCAGTTTCCAGGGGGCCGTAGGCTACACCTTC. Translation: CASSFQGAVGYTF.

This chain links TRBV11-2 with TRBJ2-7; D is unresolved. V lost 2 bases and J 6 bases, leaving 14 bases between the germline ends. The germline gives CDR1 SGHAT, CDR2 FQNNGV. The CDR3 is 14 amino acids. In nucleotides, the CDR3 is TGTGCCAGCAGCTTAAAGGCTATTCGGGTCGAGCAGTACTTC. Residues: CASSLKAIRVEQYF.

CDR3 bases: TGTGCCAGCAGTTTGATAACGGGCCTCCATAGTGTCTACAATGAGCAGTTCTTC. Its protein is CASSLITGLHSVYNEQFF. V usage is TRBV6-9 and J usage is TRBJ2-1; D gene ambiguous. This CDR3 comprises 18 residues. Trimming took 4 bases from V and 3 from J, leaving 22 bases between them. Germline V gives CDR1 MNHGY, CDR2 SVAAGI.

The chain joins TRBV20-1 to TRBJ1-1; a possible D gene is TRBD1 (6 bases). Looked up from germline, CDR1 is DFQATT and CDR2 is SNEGSKA (reference sequence). This CDR3 region has 15 residues. V was cut by 0 bases and J by 4 bases, with 15 bases left in between. CDR3 bases: TGCAGTGCTAGAGACCTCAGGGGCGAAGCCACTGAAGCTTTCTTT. This translates into CSARDLRGEATEAFF.

The rearrangement links TRBV20-1 to TRBJ2-4; D remains ambiguous. Germline CDR1 is DFQATT and CDR2 is SNEGSKA (reference sequence). V shed 6 bases and J shed 2 bases, with 20 bases lying between them. This CDR3 has 16 residues. The CDR3 loop is CSADQGIGRSKNIQYF. The CDR3 nucleotides read TGCAGTGCCGACCAAGGAATAGGGCGGTCCAAAAACATTCAGTACTTC.

Ten or more counts support this clonotype. This chain links TRBV28 with TRBJ2-7; 7 positions match TRBD2. V shed 6 bases, J shed 3 bases, and the junction held 23 bases outside the gene matches. The CDR3 is 19 amino acids. Germline V gene lookup returns CDR1 MDHEN and CDR2 SYDVKM. CDR3 in DNA: TGTGCCAGCAGCCCATCCTTCTTGCGGGAGCGTTCGGTGGTCTACGAGCAGTACTTC. Its translation is CASSPSFLRERSVVYEQYF.

This chain connects TRBV20-1 to TRBJ2-3; the match to TRBD2 covers 9 bases. V lost 6 bases to trimming and J lost 5 bases; unmatched junction nucleotides: 6. The CDR3 is 13 residues long. Germline CDR1 DFQATT, CDR2 SNEGSKA (reference sequence). CDR3 sequence: CSAVAGAVDTQYF. CDR3 sequence (DNA): TGCAGTGCGGTAGCGGGAGCGGTAGATACGCAGTATTTT.

This clonotype has a count of ten or more. The chain is built from TRBV7-9 and TRBJ2-3, with a possible D match to TRBD2 (6 bases). V was shortened by 4 bases and J by 4 bases, with 18 bases between the two germline ends. Germline CDR1 is SEHNR and CDR2 is FQNEAQ (reference sequence). The CDR3 is 16 amino acids. CDR3 in DNA: TGTGCCAGCAGCTCCAAACTAGGAGGGTATGCAGATACGCAGTATTTT. It translates to CASSSKLGGYADTQYF.

This clonotype has a count of ten or more. The rearrangement links TRBV11-2 to TRBJ2-2; D is unresolved. Per the germline V gene, CDR1 is SGHAT and CDR2 is FQNNGV. V lost 5 bases and J 7 bases, leaving 11 bases between the germline ends. The CDR3 runs to 13 residues. The CDR3 DNA follows: TGTGCCAGCAGCGGTGCGTGGGGCGGGGAGCTGTTTTTT. Translation: CASSGAWGGELFF.

This clonotype was found many times. The chain employs TRBV3-1 and TRBJ1-3; D gene uncertain. Germline CDR1 and CDR2: LGHDT and YNNKEL (reference sequence). V dropped 2 bases and J dropped 4 bases, with 3 bases sitting between them. This CDR3 contains 12 residues. The CDR3 bases are TGTGCCAGCAGCCAAAGCGGAAACACCATATATTTT. It encodes CASSQSGNTIYF. Supplemented by reference TRBV3-1 and TRBJ1-3, the full variable domain reads DTAVSQTPKYLVTQMGNDKSIKCEQNLGHDTMYWYKQDSKKFLKIMFSYNNKELIINETVPNRFSPKSPDKAHLNLHINSLELGDSAVYFCASSQSGNTIYFGEGSWLTVV.

This clonotype has a handful of counts. CDR3 coding DNA: TGTGCCAGCAGTTTAGTGCCACTCGGCAATGGTGAGCAGTTCTTC. Translation: CASSLVPLGNGEQFF. V usage is TRBV12-3 or TRBV12-4 and J usage is TRBJ2-1; D gene unclear. The CDR3 loop spans 15 amino acids. Deletions cut 1 base from V and 9 bases from J, with 16 bases between.

This clonotype was seen more than once but under ten times. This chain's CDR3 is CASSYSLGSGTDTQYF. DNA of the CDR3: TGTGCCAGCAGTTACTCCTTAGGGTCCGGCACAGATACGCAGTATTTT. The gene calls are TRBV6-5 and TRBJ2-3, with no clear D. Germline V gene data show CDR1 as MNHEY and CDR2 as SVGAGI. Trimming shortened V by 0 bases and J by 1 base, and 11 bases separated the two germline ends. This CDR3 has 16 residues.

At least ten counts were recorded for this clonotype. J is TRBJ1-1 and V is TRBV12-3 or TRBV12-4; TRBD1 aligns across 8 bases. The V and J ends lost 1 base and 11 bases, in that order; junction bases with no gene match: 6. CDR3 length equals 13 residues. CDR3 sequence reads: CASSLVAGGFAFF. DNA of the CDR3: TGTGCCAGCAGTTTAGTTGCAGGGGGCTTTGCTTTCTTT.

This clonotype was seen only a few times. This chain links TRBV15 with TRBJ2-5; 12 bases align to TRBD2. Germline CDR1 is LNHNV and CDR2 is YYDKDF (reference sequence). This CDR3 has 16 residues. With 4 bases clipped from V and 5 bases from J, the junction kept 8 bases outside the gene matches. The DNA for the CDR3 is TGTGCCACCAGCACGCGACTAGCGGGAGTGGGGGAGACCCAGTACTTC. This encodes CATSTRLAGVGETQYF.

A word on this clonotype: One end of the junction fails to match germline, which may point to a read error. This chain links TRBV4-2 with TRBJ2-5; TRBD2 matches at 8 bases. There are 17 residues in the CDR3. Germline-derived CDR1 and CDR2 are LGHNA and YNFKEQ. CDR3 amino acids: CASSLLPLAGSEETPYF. For the CDR3, the DNA is TGTGCCAGCAGCCTCCTCCCCCTAGCGGGCTCGGAAGAGACCCCGTACTTC.

In this sample, this clonotype turned up a few times. The gene calls are TRBV2 and TRBJ2-5; the D is unclear. V shed 6 bases and J shed 0 bases, with 8 bases lying between them. In germline, CDR1 is SNHLY, CDR2 FYNNEI. CDR3 length: 13 residues. CDR3 bases: TGTGCCAGCAGGGCAGACTACCAAGAGACCCAGTACTTC. Translation gives CASRADYQETQYF.

This clonotype came up many times. This rearrangement joins TRBV2 to TRBJ1-1, with a tentative D call TRBD1 (5 bases). The CDR3 length is 15 residues. The V and J ends lost 0 bases and 0 bases respectively, with 8 bases between them. The germline gives CDR1 SNHLY, CDR2 FYNNEI. The CDR3 region is CASSEARGMNTEAFF. The CDR3 nucleotides read TGTGCCAGCAGTGAAGCACGGGGGATGAACACTGAAGCTTTCTTT.

This clonotype came up many times. The chain carries TRBV18 and TRBJ2-5; either TRBD1 or TRBD2 may fit D (5 bases each). The germline V gene encodes CDR1 KGHSH and CDR2 LQKENI. V shed 0 bases and J shed 3 bases, with 11 bases lying between them. This CDR3 comprises 15 residues. DNA for the CDR3: TGTGCCAGCTCACCACCGAGAGGGGCCGAAGAGACCCAGTACTTC. Encoded protein: CASSPPRGAEETQYF.

This clonotype was detected many times. As DNA, the CDR3 is TGTGCCACCAGCAGAGACCGAGGGGGCCAAGAGACCCAGTACTTC. Translated: CATSRDRGGQETQYF. V gene TRBV15 combines with J gene TRBJ2-5; the D gene is possibly TRBD1 (6 bases). Germline V gene data show CDR1 as LNHNV and CDR2 as YYDKDF (reference sequence). CDR3 length equals 15 residues. Trimming cost V 0 bases and J 1 base, with 9 bases left between them.

This clonotype was counted many times. The CDR3 sequence is CASSPRDVPGNTIYF. For the CDR3, the DNA is TGCGCCAGCAGCCCGCGGGACGTACCGGGAAACACCATATATTTT. The chain has TRBV5-1 and TRBJ1-3; D is possibly TRBD1 (5 bases). Germline V gene sequence: CDR1 SGHRS, CDR2 YFSETQ. The CDR3 consists of 15 residues. Trimming removed 4 bases at V and 4 bases at J, with 15 bases between.

This clonotype was seen repeatedly, ten times or more. The rearrangement links TRBV2 to TRBJ2-3; 13 nucleotides line up with TRBD2. CDR1 and CDR2 from the germline V gene are SNHLY and FYNNEI. The trim removed 6 bases at V and 4 bases at J, leaving 4 bases unmatched. The CDR3 is 15 residues long. Here the CDR3 reads CASSRLAGGSDTQYF. In DNA, the CDR3 is TGTGCCAGCAGCCGACTAGCGGGAGGTTCAGATACGCAGTATTTT.